What follows are 21 T cell receptor beta chains derived from one specimen sequenced in a study of OX40 agonist ivuxolimab in advanced cancers. The table came from immunoSEQ multiplex PCR; TCRdb's copy has only in-frame clones and leaves some out. The sample comprises almost 80,000 clones, around 87% of which are singletons, and roughly 0.22% rests with the top ten. The input for sequencing was CD4+ or CD8+ T cells sorted from blood, taken in a trial of the OX40 agonist ivuxolimab. The receptors were sampled from an adult with an advanced solid tumor such as melanoma, head and neck, liver or kidney cancer.

This clone was seen only a few times. This sequence joins TRBV19 and TRBJ2-2, with a tentative D call TRBD1 (5 bases). This CDR3 has 20 amino acids. Trimming cost V 2 bases and J 3 bases, with 25 bases left between them. Germline V gives CDR1 LNHDA, CDR2 SQIVND (reference sequence). The CDR3 region has the DNA TGTGCCAGTAGTATATTGGCTCTGCGGCAGGGCATGGCCGACACCGGGGAGCTGTTTTTT. This codes for CASSILALRQGMADTGELFF.

The V call is TRBV6-1, the J call TRBJ2-1; 8 bases are shared with TRBD2. The CDR3 is made up of 14 amino acids. The V gene's germline CDR1 is MNHNS and CDR2 SASEGT. J gave up 7 bases and V 8 bases, and 10 bases lay outside the gene matches. CDR3 region: CASGLAGGRNEQFF. Here the CDR3 DNA reads TGTGCCAGCGGGCTTGCGGGAGGACGGAATGAGCAGTTCTTC.

The chain links TRBV7-9 to TRBJ1-1; D unresolved. From germline, CDR1 is SEHNR and CDR2 FQNEAQ (reference sequence). Trimming shortened V by 5 bases and J by 6 bases, and 10 bases separated the two germline ends. There are 12 residues in the CDR3. The CDR3 DNA reads as TGTGCCAGCAGCCGCAGTAGATCTGAAGCTTTCTTT. This translates into CASSRSRSEAFF. The whole variable domain, remainder taken from reference TRBV7-9 and TRBJ1-1, is DTGVSQNPRHKITKRGQNVTFRCDPISEHNRLYWYRQTLGQGPEFLTYFQNEAQLEKSRLLSDRFSAERPKGSFSTLEIQRTEQGDSAMYLCASSRSRSEAFFGQGTRLTVV.

The chain combines TRBV29-1 with TRBJ2-7; the D is unclear. V was cut by 2 bases and J by 1 base, with 12 bases left in between. CDR1 SQVTM and CDR2 ANQGSEA come from the germline V gene. The CDR3 consists of 14 residues. This CDR3 reads CSVELGGPSYEQYF. The CDR3 nucleotides are TGCAGCGTTGAATTGGGCGGACCTTCCTACGAGCAGTACTTC.

The V gene is TRBV10-3, the J gene TRBJ2-3, with D possibly being TRBD1 (5 bases). The CDR3 totals 15 residues. Germline V CDR1 and CDR2: ENHRY, SYGVKD. Trimming pared 6 bases from V and 0 bases from J, leaving 13 bases between. The CDR3 region is CAISLTVTSTDTQYF. DNA of the CDR3: TGTGCCATCAGCCTGACAGTCACTAGCACAGATACGCAGTATTTT.

V and J are TRBV5-8 and TRBJ1-4; D is possibly TRBD1 (5 bases). Deletions cut 6 bases from V and 5 bases from J, with 20 bases between. Germline-derived CDR1 and CDR2 are SGHTS and YDEGEE. The length of the CDR3 is 16 residues. CDR3 nucleotides: TGTGCCAGCACACAAAAAGACAGCATCTACAATGAAAAACTGTTTTTT. It specifies CASTQKDSIYNEKLFF.

The chain has TRBV5-1 and TRBJ1-1; D possibly corresponds to TRBD1 (5 bases). Trimming stripped 4 bases from V and 4 bases from J, with 20 bases between. Germline CDR1 and CDR2: SGHRS and YFSETQ. The length of the CDR3 is 16 residues. CDR3 in amino acids: CASSPPTGRGSTEAFF. In DNA form, the CDR3 reads TGCGCCAGCAGCCCCCCTACGGGGAGGGGAAGCACTGAAGCTTTCTTT.

The chain links TRBV5-4 to TRBJ1-2; 7 nucleotides align to TRBD1. In germline, CDR1 is SGHNT, CDR2 YYREEE (reference sequence). V was clipped by 4 bases and J by 2 bases; unmatched bases: 8. This CDR3 is built from 15 residues. CDR3 DNA sequence: TGTGCCAGCAGCCAACTAGGGACAGCCAACTATGGCTACACCTTC. This encodes CASSQLGTANYGYTF. The full variable domain, completed using reference TRBV5-4 and TRBJ1-2, is ETGVTQSPTHLIKTRGQQVTLRCSSQSGHNTVSWYQQALGQGPQFIFQYYREEENGRGNFPPRFSGLQFPNYSSELNVNALELDDSALYLCASSQLGTANYGYTFGSGTRLTVV.

This clone was seen once. The rearrangement links TRBV29-1 to TRBJ2-7; D might be TRBD2 (6 bases). Germline assignment: CDR1 SQVTM and CDR2 ANQGSEA. The CDR3 contains 15 residues. Trimming removed 3 bases at V and 4 bases at J, with 19 bases between. The CDR3 loop reads CSVESRGNYGYEQYF. CDR3 nucleotide sequence: TGCAGCGTTGAGTCCCGGGGGAACTATGGATACGAGCAGTACTTC.

This chain joins TRBV6-6 and TRBJ1-4; 11 positions agree with TRBD1. The CDR3 has 15 amino acids. CDR1 is MNHNY, CDR2 SVGAGI, per germline (reference sequence). Trimming cost V 9 bases and J 7 bases; bases outside gene matches: 10. The CDR3 reads CASAAGQGGSEKLFF. The CDR3 DNA sequence: TGTGCCAGTGCCGCGGGACAGGGGGGAAGTGAAAAACTGTTTTTT.

This clone was observed a handful of times. The V and J genes are TRBV12-5 and TRBJ2-5; D gene uncertain. The germline CDR1 and CDR2 sequences are LGHNT and FRNRAP. The CDR3 runs to 12 residues. V lost 5 bases and J lost 5, with 9 bases in between. CDR3 DNA sequence: TGTGCTAGTGGTCCGCCCGGGGAGACCCAGTACTTC. It specifies CASGPPGETQYF. Looking up the rest from reference TRBV12-5 and TRBJ2-5 gives the full variable domain: DARVTQTPRHKVTEMGQEVTMRCQPILGHNTVFWYRQTMMQGLELLAYFRNRAPLDDSGMPKDRFSAEMPDATLATLKIQPSEPRDSAVYFCASGPPGETQYFGPGTRLLVL.

The V and J genes are TRBV7-2 and TRBJ2-5, with 13 bases that match TRBD2. V gave up 4 bases and J gave up 5 bases; unmatched junction bases: 7. This CDR3 is 16 amino acids long. The germline gives CDR1 SGHTA, CDR2 FQGNSA. CDR3 sequence: CASSWAGTSGMETQYF. For the CDR3, the DNA is TGTGCCAGCAGCTGGGCGGGGACTAGCGGGATGGAGACCCAGTACTTC.

CDR3 DNA sequence: TGCAGCGTTTTGGGTAGCGGGAGCTCCTACAATGAGCAGTTCTTC. It is translated as CSVLGSGSSYNEQFF. This rearrangement joins TRBV29-1 to TRBJ2-1; 9 bases line up with TRBD2. Germline trimming cut 5 bases from V and 0 bases from J; bases unmatched to any gene: 5. Germline V gene lookup returns CDR1 SQVTM and CDR2 ANQGSEA. The CDR3 runs to 15 residues.

This clone is a singleton in its sample. Other DNA sequences in the same sample also yield this CDR3. The gene calls are TRBV18 and TRBJ1-2; TRBD1 might be the D (5 bases). Trimming left V 2 bases short and J 1 base short, with 8 bases between. The CDR3 length is 14 residues. Germline lookup yields CDR1 KGHSH and CDR2 LQKENI. CDR3 DNA: TGTGCCAGCTCACCAGGGGACGGTAACTATGGCTACACCTTC. It codes for CASSPGDGNYGYTF.

For the CDR3, the DNA is TGTGCCAGCAGTGAGAGGGACAGGGTCAATGAAAAACTGTTTTTT. Its translation is CASSERDRVNEKLFF. The chain couples TRBV6-4 to TRBJ1-4; TRBD1 agrees at 9 bases. Germline CDR1 MRHNA, CDR2 SNTAGT. The ends lost 3 bases at V and 5 bases at J; junction bases unmatched: 4. This CDR3 region has 15 residues.

The chain recombines TRBV18 with TRBJ2-7, with unresolved D. Trimming left V 3 bases short and J 2 bases short, with 8 bases between. Germline lookup yields CDR1 KGHSH and CDR2 LQKENI. This CDR3 comprises 13 residues. This CDR3 reads CASSPEFPYEQYF. CDR3 DNA: TGTGCCAGCTCACCGGAGTTTCCCTACGAGCAGTACTTC. Filled out from reference TRBV18 and TRBJ2-7, the complete variable domain reads NAGVMQNPRHLVRRRGQEARLRCSPMKGHSHVYWYRQLPEEGLKFMVYLQKENIIDESGMPKERFSAEFPKEGPSILRIQQVVRGDSAAYFCASSPEFPYEQYFGPGTRLTVT.

In its sample, this clone was seen a few times. The V gene is TRBV7-9, the J gene TRBJ2-1; 8 nucleotides match TRBD2. V lost 1 base to trimming and J lost 5 bases; unmatched junction nucleotides: 10. Germline lookup yields CDR1 SEHNR and CDR2 FQNEAQ (reference sequence). There are 17 residues in the CDR3. The CDR3 nucleotides are TGTGCCAGCAGCTTAGACGTTCTACTAGCGGACAACAATGAGCAGTTCTTC. This translates into CASSLDVLLADNNEQFF.

A few counts support this clone. The rearrangement links TRBV6-5 to TRBJ2-7; 8 bases are a match to TRBD1. The V gene's germline CDR1 is MNHEY and CDR2 SVGAGI. The CDR3 length is 15 residues. Losses at the gene ends were 2 bases for V and 1 base for J; bases not matched to a gene: 4. The CDR3 here is CASSYQDRDSYEQYF. Written as DNA, the CDR3 is TGTGCCAGCAGTTACCAGGACAGGGATTCCTACGAGCAGTACTTC.

V gene TRBV11-2 combines with J gene TRBJ2-7, with D unresolved. V shed 0 bases and J shed 0 bases, with 6 bases lying between them. The CDR3 runs 14 residues. CDR1 is SGHAT, CDR2 FQNNGV, per germline. CDR3: CASSLETVSYEQYF. As DNA, the CDR3 is TGTGCCAGCAGCTTAGAAACAGTCTCCTACGAGCAGTACTTC.

The rearrangement uses TRBV11-1 and TRBJ2-1; 10 bases fit TRBD1. Germline CDR1 SGHAT, CDR2 FQDESV (reference sequence). V trimming: 4 bases; J trimming: 3 bases; junction bases outside the gene matches: 3. This CDR3 spans 15 amino acids. The CDR3 is CASSSGQGDYNEQFF. The CDR3 region has the DNA TGTGCCAGCAGCTCCGGACAGGGGGACTACAATGAGCAGTTCTTC.

The rearrangement links TRBV18 to TRBJ2-1; D is possibly TRBD1 (6 bases). Germline V lookup: CDR1 KGHSH, CDR2 LQKENI. V was cut by 1 base and J by 6 bases, with 7 bases left in between. The CDR3 loop spans 13 amino acids. The CDR3 here is CASSPLRGNEQFF. In nucleotides, the CDR3 is TGTGCCAGCTCACCACTCAGGGGCAATGAGCAGTTCTTC. Supplemented by reference TRBV18 and TRBJ2-1, the full variable domain reads NAGVMQNPRHLVRRRGQEARLRCSPMKGHSHVYWYRQLPEEGLKFMVYLQKENIIDESGMPKERFSAEFPKEGPSILRIQQVVRGDSAAYFCASSPLRGNEQFFGPGTRLTVL.